What follows are 5 T cell receptor beta chains derived from one specimen sequenced in a study of cytotoxic CD8 clonotypes in ibrutinib-treated CLL. The table came from immunoSEQ multiplex PCR; TCRdb's copy has only in-frame clones and leaves some out. The table records tens of thousands of clones, about 62% of them present only once. The material was PBMCs, obtained before ibrutinib treatment. These receptors all stem from a human donor with chronic lymphocytic leukemia.

The chain is built from TRBV11-3 and TRBJ2-5, with 14 positions matching TRBD2. Germline V lookup: CDR1 SGHNT, CDR2 YENEEA. J was trimmed by 5 bases and V by 3 bases; bases with no gene match: 8. This CDR3 spans 17 amino acids. The CDR3 loop reads CASSLGLAGDLLETQYF. The CDR3 DNA reads as TGTGCCAGCAGCTTGGGACTAGCGGGGGACCTGTTGGAGACCCAGTACTTC.

This chain connects TRBV5-4 to TRBJ2-1, with 8 positions matching TRBD2. V trimming: 4 bases; J trimming: 0 bases; junction bases outside the gene matches: 6. Germline CDR1 SGHNT, CDR2 YYREEE (reference sequence). The CDR3 runs to 16 residues. CDR3 region: CASSGGGSFSYNEQFF. CDR3 nucleotide sequence: TGTGCCAGCAGCGGCGGGGGGAGCTTCTCCTACAATGAGCAGTTCTTC.

The CDR3 bases are TGTGCCAGCAGCCCCGGCCGATTGGGGGGTCAGCCCCAGCATTTT. Translating gives CASSPGRLGGQPQHF. The genes are TRBV7-8 and TRBJ1-5; TRBD1 is a possible D gene (5 bases). The V end was cut by 5 bases, the J end by 6 bases, with 17 bases between. Germline V gene lookup returns CDR1 SGHVS and CDR2 FQNEAQ. The CDR3 covers 15 residues.

This chain joins TRBV7-9 and TRBJ2-7; 9 bases map to TRBD2. V was clipped by 4 bases and J by 0 bases; unmatched bases: 7. CDR1 SEHNR and CDR2 FQNEAQ come from the germline V gene (reference sequence). The CDR3 is 16 residues long. The CDR3 coding sequence is TGTGCCAGCAGCTCAAAAGCGGGAGGTGGCTCCTACGAGCAGTACTTC. Translation: CASSSKAGGGSYEQYF. Drawing the rest from reference TRBV7-9 and TRBJ2-7, the complete variable domain is DTGVSQNPRHKITKRGQNVTFRCDPISEHNRLYWYRQTLGQGPEFLTYFQNEAQLEKSRLLSDRFSAERPKGSFSTLEIQRTEQGDSAMYLCASSSKAGGGSYEQYFGPGTRLTVT.

J is TRBJ2-7 and V is TRBV2; D remains ambiguous. Trimming pared 5 bases from V and 5 bases from J, leaving 7 bases between. The germline V gene encodes CDR1 SNHLY and CDR2 FYNNEI. The CDR3 has 11 amino acids. The CDR3 region is CASSFRDEQYF. The DNA of the CDR3 is TGTGCCAGCAGTTTCCGGGACGAGCAGTACTTC.